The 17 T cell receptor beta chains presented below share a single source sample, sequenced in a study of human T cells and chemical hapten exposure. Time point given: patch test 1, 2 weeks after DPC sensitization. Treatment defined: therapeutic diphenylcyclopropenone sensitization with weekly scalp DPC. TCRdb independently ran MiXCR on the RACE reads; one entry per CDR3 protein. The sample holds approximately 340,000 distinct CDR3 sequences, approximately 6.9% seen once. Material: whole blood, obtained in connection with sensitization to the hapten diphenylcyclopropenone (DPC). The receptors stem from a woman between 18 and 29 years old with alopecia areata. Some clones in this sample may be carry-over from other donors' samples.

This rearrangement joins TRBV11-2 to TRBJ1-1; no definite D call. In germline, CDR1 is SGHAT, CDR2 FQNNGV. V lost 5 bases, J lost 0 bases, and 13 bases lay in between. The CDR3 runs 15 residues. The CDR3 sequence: CASSRRGVMNTEAFF. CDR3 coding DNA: TGTGCCAGCAGCCGACGTGGGGTCATGAACACTGAAGCTTTCTTT.

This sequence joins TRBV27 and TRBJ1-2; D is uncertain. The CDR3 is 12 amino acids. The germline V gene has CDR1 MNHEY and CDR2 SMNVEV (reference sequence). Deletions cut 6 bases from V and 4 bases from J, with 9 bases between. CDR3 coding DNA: TGTGCCAGCAGCCCTGATCGCTATGGCTACACCTTC. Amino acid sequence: CASSPDRYGYTF.

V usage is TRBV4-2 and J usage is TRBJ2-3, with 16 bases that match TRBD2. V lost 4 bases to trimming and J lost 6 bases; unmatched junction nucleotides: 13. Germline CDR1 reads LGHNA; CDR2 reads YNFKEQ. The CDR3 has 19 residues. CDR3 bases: TGTGCCAGCAGCCCCCGGGTCGCCGGGACTAGCGGGGGGGCCGATACGCAGTATTTT. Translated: CASSPRVAGTSGGADTQYF.

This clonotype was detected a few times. CDR3 bases: TGTGCCAGCAGTCTAAGCTCCAGGGCAGCCTACGAGCAGTACTTC. The encoded protein is CASSLSSRAAYEQYF. The V gene is TRBV27, the J gene TRBJ2-7, with a weak D call TRBD1 (5 bases). Trimming cost V 5 bases and J 2 bases, with 16 bases left between them. The germline gives CDR1 MNHEY, CDR2 SMNVEV (reference sequence). The CDR3 extends over 15 amino acids.

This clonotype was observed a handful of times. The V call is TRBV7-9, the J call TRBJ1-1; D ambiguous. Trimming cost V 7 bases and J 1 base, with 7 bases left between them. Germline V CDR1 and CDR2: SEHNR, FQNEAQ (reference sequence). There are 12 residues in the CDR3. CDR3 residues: CASTLRNTEAFF. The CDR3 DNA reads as TGTGCCAGCACCCTTCGGAACACTGAAGCTTTCTTT. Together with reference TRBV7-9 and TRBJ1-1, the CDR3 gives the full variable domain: DTGVSQNPRHKITKRGQNVTFRCDPISEHNRLYWYRQTLGQGPEFLTYFQNEAQLEKSRLLSDRFSAERPKGSFSTLEIQRTEQGDSAMYLCASTLRNTEAFFGQGTRLTVV.

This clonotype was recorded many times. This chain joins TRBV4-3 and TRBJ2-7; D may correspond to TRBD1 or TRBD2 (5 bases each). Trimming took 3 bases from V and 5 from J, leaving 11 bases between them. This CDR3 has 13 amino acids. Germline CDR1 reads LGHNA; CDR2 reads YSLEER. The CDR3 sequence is CASSQGRYHEQYF. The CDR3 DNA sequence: TGCGCCAGCAGCCAGGGACGGTACCACGAGCAGTACTTC.

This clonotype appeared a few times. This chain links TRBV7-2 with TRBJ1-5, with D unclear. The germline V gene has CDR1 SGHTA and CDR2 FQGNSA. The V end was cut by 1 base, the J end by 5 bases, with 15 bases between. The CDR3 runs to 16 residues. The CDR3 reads CASSLVHSSGYQPQHF. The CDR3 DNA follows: TGTGCCAGCAGCTTAGTCCACAGTTCAGGATATCAGCCCCAGCATTTT.

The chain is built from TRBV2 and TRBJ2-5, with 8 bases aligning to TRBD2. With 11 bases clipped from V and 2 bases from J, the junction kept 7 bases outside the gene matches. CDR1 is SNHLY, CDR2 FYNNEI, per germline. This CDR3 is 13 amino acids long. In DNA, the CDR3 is TGTGCCTCAAGGGGGACTAGTCAAGAGACCCAGTACTTC. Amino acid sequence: CASRGTSQETQYF.

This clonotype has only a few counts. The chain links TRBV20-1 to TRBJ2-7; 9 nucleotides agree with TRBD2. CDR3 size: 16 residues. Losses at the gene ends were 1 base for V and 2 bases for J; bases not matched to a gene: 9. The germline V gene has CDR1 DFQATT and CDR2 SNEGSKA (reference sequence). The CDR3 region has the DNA TGCAGTGCTAGAGCCTCGAGCGGGGGGCCTCCCTACGAGCAGTACTTC. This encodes CSARASSGGPPYEQYF.

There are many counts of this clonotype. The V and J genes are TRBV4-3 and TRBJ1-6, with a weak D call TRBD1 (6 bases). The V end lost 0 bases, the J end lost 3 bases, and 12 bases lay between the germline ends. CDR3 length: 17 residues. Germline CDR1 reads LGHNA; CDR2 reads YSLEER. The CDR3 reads CASSQDRRTDYNSPLHF. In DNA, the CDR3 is TGCGCCAGCAGCCAAGACCGACGGACAGACTATAATTCACCCCTCCACTTT.

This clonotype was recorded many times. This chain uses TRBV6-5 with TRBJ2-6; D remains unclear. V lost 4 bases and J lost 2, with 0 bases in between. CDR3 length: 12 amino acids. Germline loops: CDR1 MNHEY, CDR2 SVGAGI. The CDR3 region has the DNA TGTGCCAGCAGTTCTGGGGCCAACGTCCTGACTTTC. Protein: CASSSGANVLTF.

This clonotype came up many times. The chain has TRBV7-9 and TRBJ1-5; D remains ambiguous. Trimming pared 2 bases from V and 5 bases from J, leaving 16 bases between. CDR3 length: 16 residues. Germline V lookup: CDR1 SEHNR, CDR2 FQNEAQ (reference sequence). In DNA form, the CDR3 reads TGTGCCAGCAGCTTAACCCCGATAGACGGAGATCAGCCCCAGCATTTT. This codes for CASSLTPIDGDQPQHF.

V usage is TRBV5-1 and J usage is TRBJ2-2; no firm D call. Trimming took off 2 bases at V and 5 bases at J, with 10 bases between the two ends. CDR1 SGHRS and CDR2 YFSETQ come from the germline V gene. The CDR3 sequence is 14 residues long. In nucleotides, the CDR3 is TGCGCCAGCAGCTTAAAGGGTTGGACCGGGGAGCTGTTTTTT. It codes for CASSLKGWTGELFF.

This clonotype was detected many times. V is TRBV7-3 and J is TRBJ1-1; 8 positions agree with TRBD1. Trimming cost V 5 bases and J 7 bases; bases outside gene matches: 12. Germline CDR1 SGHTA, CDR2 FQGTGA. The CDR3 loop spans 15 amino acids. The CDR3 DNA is TGTGCCAGCAGCCCATCAGCAGGGGGCTACGGTGAAGCTTTCTTT. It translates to CASSPSAGGYGEAFF.

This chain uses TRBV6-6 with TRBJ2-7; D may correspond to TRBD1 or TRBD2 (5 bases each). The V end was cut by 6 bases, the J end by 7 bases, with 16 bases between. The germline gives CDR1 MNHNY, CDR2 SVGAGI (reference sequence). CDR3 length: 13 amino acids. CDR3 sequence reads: CASRRGDIREQYF. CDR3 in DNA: TGTGCCAGCAGGAGAGGGGATATCCGTGAGCAGTACTTC.

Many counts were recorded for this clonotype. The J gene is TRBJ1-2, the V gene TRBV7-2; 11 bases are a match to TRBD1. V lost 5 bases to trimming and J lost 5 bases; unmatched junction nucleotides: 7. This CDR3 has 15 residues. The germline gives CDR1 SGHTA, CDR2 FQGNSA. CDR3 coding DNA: TGTGCCAGCAGCCTAGGACAGGGGGCAGGGTATGGCTACACCTTC. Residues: CASSLGQGAGYGYTF.

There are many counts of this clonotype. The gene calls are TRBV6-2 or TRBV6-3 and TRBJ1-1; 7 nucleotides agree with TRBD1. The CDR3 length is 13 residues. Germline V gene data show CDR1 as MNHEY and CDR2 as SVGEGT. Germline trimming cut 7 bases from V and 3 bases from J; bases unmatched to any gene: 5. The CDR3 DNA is TGTGCCAGCATCCTAACAGGGGACACTGAAGCTTTCTTT. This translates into CASILTGDTEAFF.